These T cell receptor beta chains were read from a single sample in a study of T cells in Graves' hyperthyroidism and ophthalmopathy. TCRdb re-analysed the multiplex PCR reads in MiXCR, keeping a single row per CDR3 protein. The profile covers about 200,000 distinct CDR3 sequences, with about a sixth appearing a single time and roughly 50% taken by the ten largest. The material sequenced was blood. Source of these receptors: a man aged 45-65 years with Graves' hyperthyroidism. Both conserved end residues are part of each CDR3. Fields, in order: CDR3 length, clone size, D gene, V gene, J gene, CDR3 protein, CDR3 DNA. The D gene is left open where the match is weak. The size of a clone is reported for some rows only, either as once, few or many, or as a class for expanded clones.

14,few,TRBD1,TRBV20-1,TRBJ1-5,CSARVDRGNQPQHF,TGCAGTGCTAGAGTCGACAGGGGGAATCAGCCCCAGCATTTT
14,many,NA,TRBV5-1,TRBJ1-4,CASSRSRDGEKLFF,TGCGCCAGCAGCAGGTCCCGGGACGGTGAAAAACTGTTTTTT
16,NA,TRBD1,TRBV27,TRBJ1-4,CASKRGTASTNEKLFF,TGTGCCAGCAAAAGGGGGACAGCTTCAACTAATGAAAAACTGTTTTTT
13,many,TRBD1,TRBV30,TRBJ1-5,CAWSVDRDQPQHF,TGTGCCTGGAGTGTAGACAGGGATCAGCCCCAGCATTTT
16,NA,NA,TRBV7-9,TRBJ2-6,CASSPGRSSGANVLTF,TGTGCCAGCAGCCCGGGCCGGAGCTCTGGGGCCAACGTCCTGACTTTC
12,many,NA,TRBV24-1,TRBJ2-5,CATSASQETQYF,TGTGCCACCAGTGCGAGCCAAGAGACCCAGTACTTC
15,few,NA,TRBV24-1,TRBJ2-1,CATSDRRRSYNEQFF,TGTGCCACCAGTGATCGGCGTCGTTCCTACAATGAGCAGTTCTTC
15,many,TRBD1,TRBV7-8,TRBJ2-7,CASSLVRDRAYEQYF,TGTGCCAGCAGCTTAGTGAGGGACAGAGCCTACGAGCAGTACTTC
15,few,NA,TRBV5-1,TRBJ2-5,CASSLVNRLQETQYF,TGCGCCAGCAGCTTAGTGAACAGGCTCCAAGAGACCCAGTACTTC
15,few,NA,TRBV29-1,TRBJ2-3,CSVEGGEVSTDTQYF,TGCAGCGTTGAGGGGGGAGAAGTCTCGACAGATACGCAGTATTTT
18,NA,TRBD2,TRBV24-1,TRBJ2-1,CATSDSISGVSSYNEQFF,TGTGCCACCAGTGATTCGATTAGCGGGGTGAGCTCCTACAATGAGCAGTTCTTC
14,many,NA,TRBV10-3,TRBJ2-7,CAISEGQLSYEQYF,TGTGCCATCAGTGAGGGACAGCTCTCCTACGAGCAGTACTTC
14,NA,NA,TRBV30,TRBJ1-3,CAWRPLTSGNTIYF,TGTGCCTGGAGGCCCTTAACCTCTGGAAACACCATATATTTT
16,medium-sized,TRBD2,TRBV5-1,TRBJ2-1,CASSLEASGPYNEQFF,TGCGCCAGCAGCTTGGAGGCTAGCGGACCCTACAATGAGCAGTTCTTC
13,NA,NA,TRBV6-2/TRBV6-3,TRBJ1-5,CASSRTANQPQHF,TGTGCCAGCAGTCGGACGGCCAATCAGCCCCAGCATTTT
13,few,TRBD2,TRBV7-2,TRBJ2-1,CASSPGTSSSPFF,TGTGCCAGCAGCCCGGGGACTAGCTCTTCACCGTTCTTC
17,many,TRBD2,TRBV7-8,TRBJ2-2,CASSQTSGRLSTGELFF,TGTGCCAGCAGCCAGACTAGCGGGAGGCTAAGCACCGGGGAGCTGTTTTTT
11,NA,NA,TRBV29-1,TRBJ1-3,CSVASGNTIYF,TGCAGCGTTGCCTCTGGAAACACCATATATTTT
15,NA,NA,TRBV6-1,TRBJ1-5,CASRQLGAGNQPQHF,TGTGCCAGCAGACAACTGGGGGCAGGAAATCAGCCCCAGCATTTT
16,many,NA,TRBV24-1,TRBJ2-3,CATSDFRRSNRDTQYF,TGTGCCACCAGTGATTTCCGTAGATCCAACAGAGATACGCAGTATTTT
14,many,NA,TRBV28,TRBJ2-2,CASSSGAGTGELFF,TGTGCCAGCAGTTCAGGGGCGGGTACCGGGGAGCTGTTTTTT
12,NA,NA,TRBV20-1,TRBJ2-3,CSARGSRDTQYF,TGCAGTGCTAGGGGTAGTAGGGATACGCAGTATTTT
14,NA,NA,TRBV7-2,TRBJ2-1,CASSLLRSYNEQFF,TGTGCCAGCAGCTTATTGAGATCCTACAATGAGCAGTTCTTC
14,many,NA,TRBV20-1,TRBJ1-1,CSARKTGFETEAFF,TGCAGTGCTAGAAAAACAGGGTTCGAGACTGAAGCTTTCTTT
14,few,NA,TRBV28,TRBJ1-2,CASSSPGSIYGYTF,TGTGCCAGCAGTTCCCCGGGTTCCATCTATGGCTACACCTTC
16,few,TRBD2,TRBV7-9,TRBJ2-1,CASSPPSGRAMNEQFF,TGTGCCAGCAGCCCACCTAGCGGGAGGGCCATGAATGAGCAGTTCTTC
14,many,NA,TRBV27,TRBJ2-3,CASTINWGSDTQYF,TGTGCCAGCACAATCAACTGGGGGTCAGATACGCAGTATTTT
17,few,TRBD2,TRBV10-2,TRBJ2-7,CASSEQLAERGTYEQYF,TGCGCCAGCAGTGAACAGCTAGCGGAGAGGGGCACCTACGAGCAGTACTTC
15,NA,NA,TRBV4-1,TRBJ1-1,CASSQVTDLNTEAFF,TGCGCCAGCAGCCAAGTAACAGATCTGAACACTGAAGCTTTCTTT
13,many,NA,TRBV20-1,TRBJ2-3,CSVRGGVSDTQYF,TGCAGTGTAAGGGGGGGAGTGTCAGATACGCAGTATTTT
19,many,NA,TRBV28,TRBJ2-5,CASSYPRQGGAVDGETQYF,TGTGCCAGCAGTTACCCCCGACAGGGAGGGGCGGTTGACGGGGAGACCCAGTACTTC
11,many,NA,TRBV2,TRBJ2-1,CASTENNEQFF,TGTGCCAGCACCGAGAACAATGAGCAGTTCTTC
20,many,NA,TRBV11-3,TRBJ2-3,CASSWGPSSWRKSSTDTQYF,TGTGCCAGCAGCTGGGGGCCATCCAGCTGGCGGAAGTCTAGCACAGATACGCAGTATTTT
14,many,NA,TRBV12-3/TRBV12-4,TRBJ1-1,CASSWNTMNTEAFF,TGTGCCAGCAGTTGGAACACGATGAACACTGAAGCTTTCTTT
14,NA,NA,TRBV6-5,TRBJ1-5,CARSWRTSNQPQHF,TGTGCCAGAAGTTGGAGGACTAGCAATCAGCCCCAGCATTTT
15,few,NA,TRBV4-2,TRBJ2-7,CASSQWRGGTYEQYF,TGTGCCAGCAGCCAATGGCGGGGTGGCACCTACGAGCAGTACTTC
12,NA,NA,TRBV10-2,TRBJ2-4,CASSERKNIQYF,TGCGCCAGCAGTGAAAGGAAAAACATTCAGTACTTC
14,many,TRBD2,TRBV11-2,TRBJ2-1,CASSIRRESDEQFF,TGTGCCAGCAGCATAAGGCGGGAGAGCGATGAGCAGTTCTTC
13,many,NA,TRBV27,TRBJ2-7,CASSLRPVSEQYF,TGTGCCAGCAGTTTGCGCCCGGTCAGCGAGCAGTACTTC
15,many,TRBD2,TRBV18,TRBJ2-5,CASSHTTSEGETQYF,TGTGCCAGCTCACACACGACTAGCGAGGGGGAGACCCAGTACTTC
17,many,TRBD1,TRBV7-3,TRBJ1-2,CASSEGTGTGGNYGYTF,TGTGCCAGCAGCGAAGGGACCGGGACAGGGGGCAACTATGGCTACACCTTC
14,many,NA,TRBV6-1,TRBJ2-3,CASSPTGSTDTQYF,TGTGCCAGCAGCCCAACCGGGAGCACAGATACGCAGTATTTT
12,many,NA,TRBV28,TRBJ1-5,CASLSPTQPQHF,TGTGCCAGCCTTTCTCCCACTCAGCCCCAGCATTTT
12,few,NA,TRBV20-1,TRBJ1-2,CSATGHAYGYTF,TGCAGTGCTACAGGTCATGCCTATGGCTACACCTTC
18,many,TRBD2,TRBV7-2,TRBJ2-3,CASSLGLAGGRRSDTQYF,TGTGCCAGCAGTCTGGGACTAGCGGGAGGGCGCAGGTCAGATACGCAGTATTTT
13,many,NA,TRBV7-3,TRBJ2-1,CASSLTGSNEQFF,TGTGCCAGCAGCTTAACGGGCAGTAATGAGCAGTTCTTC
14,NA,NA,TRBV20-1,TRBJ1-1,CSAPPGGKDTEAFF,TGCAGTGCTCCCCCGGGGGGTAAGGACACTGAAGCTTTCTTT
15,many,NA,TRBV7-2,TRBJ2-7,CASTVGGTSSYEQYF,TGTGCCAGCACCGTTGGGGGGACATCCTCCTACGAGCAGTACTTC
14,many,TRBD2,TRBV18,TRBJ2-5,CASSPLAGKETQYF,TGTGCCAGCTCACCACTAGCGGGAAAAGAGACCCAGTACTTC
17,NA,TRBD2,TRBV5-1,TRBJ2-2,CASSLTVAGGLNGELFF,TGCGCCAGCAGCTTGACGGTAGCGGGAGGATTGAACGGGGAGCTGTTTTTT
15,many,NA,TRBV20-1,TRBJ1-2,CSARAPGQRDYGYTF,TGCAGTGCTAGAGCCCCGGGACAACGGGACTATGGCTACACCTTC
18,NA,TRBD2,TRBV20-1,TRBJ2-3,CSARDDKRLAGRTDTQYF,TGCAGTGCTAGAGATGATAAAAGACTAGCGGGACGCACAGATACGCAGTATTTT
16,NA,NA,TRBV7-2,TRBJ1-5,CASSLGGPDSNQPQHF,TGTGCCAGCAGCTTGGGAGGGCCAGATAGCAATCAGCCCCAGCATTTT
13,many,NA,TRBV6-1,TRBJ2-3,CASSEVIGRAQYF,TGTGCCAGCAGTGAAGTAATTGGTAGGGCGCAGTATTTT